A selection of T cell receptor beta chains follows, all from one sample in a study of T cells in Graves' hyperthyroidism and ophthalmopathy. TCRdb re-called the multiplex PCR reads through MiXCR, storing one row per CDR3 protein. The sample consists of approximately 510,000 distinct CDR3 sequences, roughly 45% of them appearing once. Sequenced sample: peripheral blood or thyroid tissue (not recorded which). The source of these receptors is an adult woman with Graves' disease, either hyperthyroidism or ophthalmopathy (not recorded which). The CDR3 runs from the conserved cysteine through the conserved F or W. D genes are given only for firm matches. The size entry is marked missing in some rows and otherwise reads once, few, many or a size class.

len	abundance	v_gene	d_gene	j_gene	CDR3nt	CDR3aa
12	many	TRBV2	NA	TRBJ2-5	TGTGCCAGCAGTGAAAGAACAGAGACCCAGTACTTC	CASSERTETQYF
14	NA	TRBV7-2	TRBD1	TRBJ2-5	TGTGCCAGCAGTGACTGGACAGGGGGAGAGACCCAGTACTTC	CASSDWTGGETQYF
12	many	TRBV7-3	NA	TRBJ2-2	TGCGCCAGCAGTCCGAACACCGGGGAGCTGTTTTTT	CASSPNTGELFF
14	NA	TRBV7-2	NA	TRBJ2-7	TGTGCCAGCAGCTTAACGGACATTTCCTACGAGCAGTACTTC	CASSLTDISYEQYF
16	NA	TRBV19	NA	TRBJ1-5	TGTGCCAGTAGAACCCACAAGCGGGGACTACCTCAGCCCCAGCATTTT	CASRTHKRGLPQPQHF
13	many	TRBV19	NA	TRBJ1-1	TGTGCCAGTAGTACAACAGGGCGTAGTGAAGCTTTCTTT	CASSTTGRSEAFF
15	once	TRBV5-4	TRBD1	TRBJ1-2	TGTGCCAGCAGCATTGGACAGGCTACTAACTATGGCTACACCTTC	CASSIGQATNYGYTF
13	NA	TRBV5-6	NA	TRBJ2-2	TGTGCCAGCAGCTTGGGCGGGGTCGGGGAGCTGTTTTTT	CASSLGGVGELFF
13	many	TRBV6-6	NA	TRBJ1-5	TGTGCCAGCGGTACGAGGGGAAATCAGCCCCAGCATTTT	CASGTRGNQPQHF
15	many	TRBV6-6	NA	TRBJ1-1	TGTGCCAGCAGTTACTCGAGCAGGGTAGGCACTGAAGCTTTCTTT	CASSYSSRVGTEAFF
15	many	TRBV7-9	NA	TRBJ2-5	TGTGCCAGCAGCTTTCCCCAGCGGGCCCAAGAGACCCAGTACTTC	CASSFPQRAQETQYF
18	NA	TRBV2	NA	TRBJ2-5	TGTGCCAGCAGTGTAAGGGGCAGCTACACCTTGGGGCAAGAGACCCAGTACTTC	CASSVRGSYTLGQETQYF
14	NA	TRBV6-1	NA	TRBJ2-7	TGTGCCAGCAGTCCATACAGGGAGGTCTACGAGCAGTACTTC	CASSPYREVYEQYF
13	many	TRBV14	TRBD1	TRBJ1-2	TGTGCCAGCAGCCGGACAGGGGGATATGGCTACACCTTC	CASSRTGGYGYTF
13	few	TRBV28	NA	TRBJ1-3	TGTGCCAGCATCACGGCGCTTGGAAACACCATATATTTT	CASITALGNTIYF
11	NA	TRBV20-1	NA	TRBJ1-6	TGCAGTGCAGGTCCCACCGGGCCCCTCCACTTT	CSAGPTGPLHF
13	NA	TRBV20-1	NA	TRBJ1-6	TGCAGTGCTCCCACCGGGAAGGAATCACCCCTCCACTTT	CSAPTGKESPLHF
15	NA	TRBV7-2	NA	TRBJ2-5	TGTGCCAGCAGCACCGGGGGAGGGGGCGTAGAGACCCAGTACTTC	CASSTGGGGVETQYF
15	NA	TRBV13	TRBD1	TRBJ1-6	TGTGCCAGCACCAAAGGCGGGACAGGGAATTCACCCCTCCACTTT	CASTKGGTGNSPLHF
14	many	TRBV7-2	TRBD1	TRBJ1-5	TGTGCCAGCAGCTTCTCAGGGGGCGGTCAGCCCCAGCATTTT	CASSFSGGGQPQHF
14	NA	TRBV24-1	NA	TRBJ2-7	TGTGCCATCAGTGATTCGACAGGTTCCTACGAGCAGTACTTC	CAISDSTGSYEQYF
14	NA	TRBV12-3/TRBV12-4	NA	TRBJ1-1	TGTGCCAGCAGTCCAGGGGTCCTGAACACTGAAGCTTTCTTT	CASSPGVLNTEAFF
15	NA	TRBV24-1	TRBD1	TRBJ1-2	TGTGCCACCAGTGATACTACAGGGGACATCTATGGCTACACCTTC	CATSDTTGDIYGYTF
16	many	TRBV5-1	TRBD1	TRBJ1-6	TGCGCCAGCAGCTTGGACAACAGGGGGTACAATTCACCCCTCCACTTT	CASSLDNRGYNSPLHF
13	NA	TRBV10-3	NA	TRBJ1-2	TGTGCCGTCCAGGGGTTAGGGCGCTATGGCTACACCTTC	CAVQGLGRYGYTF
12	few	TRBV19	NA	TRBJ2-7	TGTGCCAGTAGTGGAGGGACTGGCGAGCAGTACTTC	CASSGGTGEQYF
12	NA	TRBV6-5	TRBD1	TRBJ1-1	TGTGCCAGCAGGGTACAGGGGACTGAAGCTTTCTTT	CASRVQGTEAFF
15	many	TRBV20-1	TRBD1	TRBJ1-2	TGCAGTGCTAGACCAGGGACAGGGACCTACTATGGCTACACCTTC	CSARPGTGTYYGYTF
12	many	TRBV2	NA	TRBJ2-7	TGTGCCATGGTTGGCCGATCCTACGAGCAGTACTTC	CAMVGRSYEQYF
15	NA	TRBV7-3	NA	TRBJ2-7	TGTGCCAGCAGCCTAGTTTCGGGGCTCCTCTACGAGCAGTACTTC	CASSLVSGLLYEQYF
14	NA	TRBV19	TRBD1	TRBJ1-1	TGTGCCAGCAGTTTGGGACAGGAAGACACTGAAGCTTTCTTT	CASSLGQEDTEAFF
14	NA	TRBV5-1	TRBD1	TRBJ2-5	TGCGCCAGCAGCTTGTTTGGGACAGGGGAGACCCAGTACTTC	CASSLFGTGETQYF
14	many	TRBV20-1	TRBD2	TRBJ2-5	TGCAGTGCTAGAGATCTAATAGCGGGAGAGACCCAGTACTTC	CSARDLIAGETQYF
14	many	TRBV19	NA	TRBJ1-1	TGTGCCAGTAGTATCGGGGCCCGGAGCACTGAAGCTTTCTTT	CASSIGARSTEAFF
13	few	TRBV15	NA	TRBJ1-5	TGTGCCACCACGATTAATAGCAATCAGCCCCAGCATTTT	CATTINSNQPQHF
14	NA	TRBV2	NA	TRBJ2-7	TGTGCCAGCAGTACCATACAGGGTTCCTACGAGCAGTACTTC	CASSTIQGSYEQYF
15	many	TRBV7-2	TRBD2	TRBJ2-7	TGTGCCAGCAGCTTTCGAAGCGGGAGGATCTACGAGCAGTACTTC	CASSFRSGRIYEQYF
17	NA	TRBV4-1	NA	TRBJ1-6	TGCGCCAGCAGCCAGATCGTCGGGGCGTCAGTCGTTTCACCCCTCCACTTT	CASSQIVGASVVSPLHF
14	many	TRBV12-3/TRBV12-4	TRBD1	TRBJ1-1	TGTGCCAGCAGTCTCAGGCAGGGGGCGGAATCGGCTTTCTTT	CASSLRQGAESAFF
13	NA	TRBV29-1	NA	TRBJ1-1	TGCAGCGTCCAAGGGGCAGAGGACACTGAAGCTTTCTTT	CSVQGAEDTEAFF
10	many	TRBV29-1	NA	TRBJ1-2	TGCAGCGTTTTCCAATATGGCTACACCTTC	CSVFQYGYTF
16	many	TRBV19	NA	TRBJ1-1	TGTGCCAGTAGTAACGCTGCGGCAGGGAGGAACACTGAAACTTTCTTT	CASSNAAAGRNTETFF
13	few	TRBV30	NA	TRBJ1-3	TGTGCCTGGAATGGGGGGTCTGGAAACACCATATATTTT	CAWNGGSGNTIYF